This TCR beta chain stems from a study of shared clonotypes between healthy human individuals. Looking at the study overall: The study used three CD4 naive, three CD4 memory, two CD8 naive and one CD8 memory plate per donor.

TCRdb's copy holds only in-frame clones and misses some; the assay was immunoSEQ multiplex PCR. This table holds about 1.5 million clones, around 98% found once. The CDR3 is 16 amino acids. Germline CDR1 reads SGDLS; CDR2 reads YYNGEE. Trimming took 1 base from V and 7 from J; bases not matched to a gene: 11. This sequence was found in a man in his thirties or forties in good health. The source material was naive CD4+ T cells sorted from blood. Subset of the sample: CD45RA+ positively selected. This sequence joins TRBV9 and TRBJ2-3, with 8 bases identical to TRBD1. CDR3 coding DNA: TGTGCCAGCAGCGTAAATGCACAGGGGGAGGCTTATACGCAGTATTTT. This gives the protein CASSVNAQGEAYTQYF.